The entry below describes one TCR beta chain. The data originate from a study of cytomegalovirus exposure and HLA in healthy donors. J gave up 6 bases and V 5 bases, and 10 bases lay outside the gene matches. The germline V gene has CDR1 SGHTA and CDR2 FQGTGA. The CDR3 covers 16 residues. PCR amplification relied on 60 Vbeta primers (plus 13 Jbeta primers). Sequencing was performed with immunoSEQ multiplex PCR; in TCRdb, only in-frame clones are kept and a portion is missing. The repertoire has 110,000 to 150,000 clones, over 70% of them found once; the top ten carry approximately 0.97%. Sequenced sample: PBMCs. This chain links TRBV7-3 with TRBJ2-3, with 11 bases lining up with TRBD2. This sequence was found in a man in his late teens or twenties in good health and CMV-seronegative. The CDR3 loop reads CASSPTSGGPQDTQYF. For the CDR3, the DNA is TGTGCCAGCAGCCCTACTAGCGGGGGACCTCAGGATACGCAGTATTTT.